This T cell receptor (beta chain) was sequenced in a study of spatial heterogeneity in lung cancer. Study at large: The average count in raw reads for each unique TCR and UMI combination exceeded eight appearances.

TCRdb called the 5' RACE reads again in MiXCR, with one record for every CDR3 protein. The data hold roughly 25,000 distinct CDR3 sequences, with 9.5% to 15% observed a single time. This clonotype was recorded at least ten times. Documented time point: sample taken at primary tumor resection. The study sequenced unsorted whole RNA from tumor, nontumor lung or frozen PBMC. CDR3 length: 13 amino acids. V dropped 8 bases and J dropped 4 bases, with 12 bases sitting between them. CDR1 is SGHTA, CDR2 FQGNSA, per germline. This TCR was recovered from a female donor with early-stage non-small cell lung cancer. The sequencing here drew on PBMCs, taken at surgery. The chain joins TRBV7-2 to TRBJ1-3; D might be TRBD1 (6 bases). This chain's CDR3 is CASRRGTGNTIYF. The CDR3 DNA reads as TGTGCCAGCCGAAGGGGGACCGGAAACACCATATATTTT.